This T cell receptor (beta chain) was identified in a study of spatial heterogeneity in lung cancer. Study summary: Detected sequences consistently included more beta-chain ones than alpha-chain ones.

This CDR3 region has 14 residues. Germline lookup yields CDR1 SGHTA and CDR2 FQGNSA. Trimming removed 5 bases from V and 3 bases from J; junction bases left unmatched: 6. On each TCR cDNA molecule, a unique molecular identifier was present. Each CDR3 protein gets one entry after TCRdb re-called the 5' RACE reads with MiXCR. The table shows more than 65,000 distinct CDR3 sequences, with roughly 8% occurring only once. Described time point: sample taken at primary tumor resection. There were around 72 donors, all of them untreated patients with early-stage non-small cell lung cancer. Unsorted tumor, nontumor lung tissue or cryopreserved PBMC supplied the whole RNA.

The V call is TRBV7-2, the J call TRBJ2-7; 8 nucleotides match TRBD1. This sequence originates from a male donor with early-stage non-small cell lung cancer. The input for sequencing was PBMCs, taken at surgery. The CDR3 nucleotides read TGTGCCAGCAGCAACCGGGACAGGCACTACGAGCAGTACTTC. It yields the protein CASSNRDRHYEQYF.